One sample yielded the 25 T cell receptor beta chains listed below, sequenced in a study of early T cells in non-severe SARS-CoV-2 infection. Each CDR3 protein is one row after TCRdb ran MiXCR on the 5' RACE reads. The table includes approximately 50,000 distinct CDR3 sequences, approximately 8.5% detected once. Sequenced: whole blood. These TCRs come from an adult who was a healthcare worker with PCR-confirmed SARS-CoV-2 infection or an uninfected control (not recorded which).

This clonotype turned up a few times. This sequence joins TRBV27 and TRBJ1-2; no definite D call. CDR3 length equals 15 residues. CDR1 is MNHEY, CDR2 SMNVEV, per germline (reference sequence). Between the trimmed V and J ends, which lost 5 bases and 4 bases, there was a span of 17 bases. The CDR3 sequence is CASSLTQATSYGYTF. In nucleotides, the CDR3 is TGTGCCAGCAGTCTAACCCAGGCAACCAGCTATGGCTACACCTTC.

The sample holds many counts of this clonotype. This chain links TRBV6-5 with TRBJ2-7; 8 nucleotides line up with TRBD2. Trimming at V came to 5 bases and at J to 4 bases, leaving 7 bases not matched to a gene. CDR1 and CDR2 (germline): MNHEY, SVGAGI. This CDR3 comprises 14 residues. The CDR3 DNA reads TGTGCCAGCAGTGCTAGCGGGTCTGGTTACGAGCAGTACTTC. Translated, it gives CASSASGSGYEQYF.

This rearrangement joins TRBV6-2 or TRBV6-3 to TRBJ2-2; 7 bases are a match to TRBD1. With V trimmed by 4 bases and J by 0 bases, 5 bases remained unmatched. This CDR3 contains 16 residues. The germline CDR1 and CDR2 sequences are MNHEY and SVGEGT. Written as DNA, the CDR3 is TGTGCCAGCAGTTCGCGGACAGGTTCGAACACCGGGGAGCTGTTTTTT. Translation: CASSSRTGSNTGELFF.

The chain uses TRBV5-1 and TRBJ2-1; 10 bases fit TRBD1. V was pared by 5 bases and J by 6 bases, with 8 bases of the junction left unmatched. The CDR3 has 15 amino acids. Germline lookup yields CDR1 SGHRS and CDR2 YFSETQ. The CDR3 sequence is CASRSGTGVVNEQFF. The CDR3 DNA reads as TGCGCCAGCAGATCCGGGACAGGGGTGGTCAATGAGCAGTTCTTC. Full variable domain (remainder filled in from reference TRBV5-1 and TRBJ2-1): KAGVTQTPRYLIKTRGQQVTLSCSPISGHRSVSWYQQTPGQGLQFLFEYFSETQRNKGNFPGRFSGRQFSNSRSEMNVSTLELGDSALYLCASRSGTGVVNEQFFGPGTRLTVL.

This clonotype was recorded at least ten times. For the CDR3, the DNA is TGTGCCAGCAGGCCGGGACAGGGGTTTGGTCAGCCCCAGCATTTT. It specifies CASRPGQGFGQPQHF. This rearrangement joins TRBV6-1 to TRBJ1-5; 10 positions agree with TRBD1. V gave up 6 bases and J gave up 6 bases; unmatched junction bases: 8. Germline loops: CDR1 MNHNS, CDR2 SASEGT. The CDR3 extends over 15 amino acids.

This clonotype was counted ten times or more. The chain couples TRBV5-1 to TRBJ2-1, with TRBD2 identical over 8 bases. Germline-derived CDR1 and CDR2 are SGHRS and YFSETQ. V was clipped by 6 bases and J by 6 bases; unmatched bases: 5. CDR3 length: 13 residues. The DNA of the CDR3 is TGCGCCAGCAATGGACTAGCTTCCAATGAGCAGTTCTTC. This encodes CASNGLASNEQFF.

This clonotype has more than one count but fewer than ten. The chain recombines TRBV6-2 or TRBV6-3 with TRBJ2-1; 7 bases fit TRBD2. This CDR3 region has 18 residues. The junction had 18 bases not matched to a gene; V was cut back by 5 bases and J by 5 bases. CDR1 is MNHEY, CDR2 SVGEGT, per germline. CDR3 region: CASSHPPVRGGSHNEQFF. The CDR3 DNA follows: TGTGCCAGCAGTCACCCCCCTGTTAGGGGAGGGTCCCACAATGAGCAGTTCTTC.

This sequence joins TRBV28 and TRBJ2-7; a possible D gene is TRBD2 (5 bases). V was trimmed by 8 bases and J by 3 bases, leaving 14 bases between them. The CDR3 is made up of 13 amino acids. The germline V gene encodes CDR1 MDHEN and CDR2 SYDVKM. In DNA form, the CDR3 reads TGTGCCAGCCACTCGGACTCGATCTACGAGCAGTACTTC. This sequence encodes CASHSDSIYEQYF.

This clonotype was seen repeatedly, ten times or more. The chain uses TRBV4-2 and TRBJ2-5; unclear D gene. The CDR3 length is 15 residues. V lost 3 bases, J lost 2 bases, and 13 bases lay in between. Looked up from germline, CDR1 is LGHNA and CDR2 is YNFKEQ. CDR3 bases: TGTGCCAGCAGCCAGAACCCGGATTTTCAAGAGACCCAGTACTTC. Amino acids: CASSQNPDFQETQYF.

This chain joins TRBV6-5 and TRBJ2-7; D is unclear. The CDR3 extends over 17 amino acids. V shed 5 bases and J shed 0 bases, with 20 bases lying between them. Germline CDR1 MNHEY, CDR2 SVGAGI. CDR3 in amino acids: CASSLTGGIKYSYEQYF. Written as DNA, the CDR3 is TGTGCCAGCAGTCTCACGGGCGGTATAAAATACTCCTACGAGCAGTACTTC.

This clonotype came up many times. The chain joins TRBV7-9 to TRBJ2-1; 11 bases map to TRBD2. Germline V CDR1 and CDR2: SEHNR, FQNEAQ (reference sequence). The CDR3 sequence is 15 residues long. V dropped 5 bases and J dropped 8; count of bases not matched to a gene: 8. CDR3 protein: CASSQILAGVDEQFF. In DNA, the CDR3 is TGTGCCAGCAGCCAAATACTAGCGGGAGTTGATGAGCAGTTCTTC. The whole variable domain, filled in from reference TRBV7-9 and TRBJ2-1, reads DTGVSQNPRHKITKRGQNVTFRCDPISEHNRLYWYRQTLGQGPEFLTYFQNEAQLEKSRLLSDRFSAERPKGSFSTLEIQRTEQGDSAMYLCASSQILAGVDEQFFGPGTRLTVL.

The table lists this clonotype with a few counts. The chain is built from TRBV3-1 and TRBJ1-3, with D tentatively TRBD1 (5 bases). Looked up from germline, CDR1 is LGHDT and CDR2 is YNNKEL (reference sequence). CDR3 length: 15 residues. V lost 3 bases and J lost 2, with 11 bases in between. The CDR3 DNA is TGTGCCAGCAGCCACAATGGGGCAACTGGAAACACCATATATTTT. Encoded protein: CASSHNGATGNTIYF.

This clonotype has at least ten counts. The junction and the germline gene differ at one end; a read error may be behind it. The chain combines TRBV28 with TRBJ1-1, with D uncertain. Germline CDR1 MDHEN, CDR2 SYDVKM. This CDR3 has 12 residues. CDR3 residues: CALGSAHTEVFF. CDR3 bases: TGTGCCCTTGGCTCAGCCCACACTGAAGTTTTCTTT.

This clonotype came up many times. This chain uses TRBV5-1 with TRBJ2-2; D may correspond to TRBD1 or TRBD2 (5 bases each). The germline V and J ends were trimmed by 5 bases and 5 bases, with 19 bases remaining between them. This CDR3 comprises 16 residues. Looked up from germline, CDR1 is SGHRS and CDR2 is YFSETQ. The CDR3 region has the DNA TGCGCCAGCAGTCTCGGCAGGGCGGCGGGTACCGGGGAGCTGTTTTTT. It translates to CASSLGRAAGTGELFF.

In this sample, this clonotype turned up many times. V and J are TRBV6-2 or TRBV6-3 and TRBJ2-3; 7 bases line up with TRBD2. The germline V gene has CDR1 MNHEY and CDR2 SVGEGT. Unmatched junction bases numbered 9, after V lost 4 bases and J lost 2 bases. The CDR3 covers 16 residues. CDR3: CASSSDEAGFTDTQYF. The CDR3 bases are TGTGCCAGCAGTTCAGATGAAGCGGGATTCACAGATACGCAGTATTTT.

The V call is TRBV7-2, the J call TRBJ2-6; TRBD1 might be the D (5 bases). This CDR3 has 15 amino acids. V was shortened by 10 bases and J by 1 base, with 14 bases between the two germline ends. CDR1 and CDR2 from the germline V gene are SGHTA and FQGNSA. CDR3 protein: CATRPGLSGANVLTF. CDR3 sequence (DNA): TGTGCCACCCGTCCAGGGCTGTCTGGGGCCAACGTCCTGACTTTC.

Only a few counts were recorded for this clonotype. V is TRBV7-3 and J is TRBJ2-3; D unresolved. This CDR3 has 15 residues. Germline V CDR1 and CDR2: SGHTA, FQGTGA. V was trimmed by 1 base and J by 3 bases, leaving 11 bases between them. The CDR3 bases are TGTGCCAGCAGCTTAAGTCCAGTAAGGACAGATACGCAGTATTTT. It specifies CASSLSPVRTDTQYF.

This clonotype was seen many times. The chain has TRBV19 and TRBJ2-3, with D perhaps matching TRBD2 (5 bases). Germline-derived CDR1 and CDR2 are LNHDA and SQIVND (reference sequence). Trimming stripped 6 bases from V and 0 bases from J, with 13 bases between. This CDR3 has 15 residues. The CDR3 DNA is TGTGCCAGTAGCGGCAGCGGAGCTAGCACAGATACGCAGTATTTT. Its protein is CASSGSGASTDTQYF.

By share, this clonotype counts as medium-sized. The chain employs TRBV2 and TRBJ2-7; D might be TRBD1 (5 bases). Per the germline V gene, CDR1 is SNHLY and CDR2 is FYNNEI. This CDR3 spans 15 amino acids. Deletions cut 7 bases from V and 4 bases from J, with 20 bases between. CDR3 in DNA: TGTGCCAGCAAGGCAGGGAATGGATGGGTTTACGAGCAGTACTTC. This encodes CASKAGNGWVYEQYF.

This clonotype was counted a few times. The V call is TRBV25-1, the J call TRBJ1-2; 7 bases fit TRBD1. Germline CDR1 is MGHDK and CDR2 is SYGVNS. The CDR3 runs 15 residues. The V gene end was trimmed by 3 bases and the J gene end by 3 bases; junction bases not matched to a gene: 7. DNA for the CDR3: TGTGCCAGCAGTGACGACAGGGCGCTTGACTATGGCTACACCTTC. This sequence encodes CASSDDRALDYGYTF.

DNA for the CDR3: TGTGCCAGTAGCCGTAAGGGGGCGTCTGGGGCCAACGTCCTGACTTTC. Protein sequence: CASSRKGASGANVLTF. The chain joins TRBV19 to TRBJ2-6; 7 nucleotides line up with TRBD1. Germline V CDR1 and CDR2: LNHDA, SQIVND (reference sequence). CDR3 length: 16 amino acids. With V trimmed by 6 bases and J by 1 base, 6 bases remained unmatched.

This clonotype occurred many times. The V call is TRBV2, the J call TRBJ2-7; D might be TRBD2 (5 bases). CDR1 and CDR2 (germline): SNHLY, FYNNEI. With 6 bases removed from V and 5 bases from J, the gap between germline ends came to 11 bases. The CDR3 extends over 12 amino acids. CDR3 sequence reads: CASRGNGNEQYF. CDR3 DNA: TGTGCCAGCAGGGGTAACGGGAACGAGCAGTACTTC.

Ten or more counts support this clonotype. The chain couples TRBV7-9 to TRBJ2-5; D possibly uses TRBD1 or TRBD2 (5 bases each). Germline values: CDR1 SEHNR, CDR2 FQNEAQ (reference sequence). The CDR3 is made up of 17 amino acids. Deletions cut 5 bases from V and 2 bases from J, with 21 bases between. The CDR3 loop reads CASSPGRGARFQETQYF. The CDR3, as DNA: TGTGCCAGCAGCCCTGGCCGAGGGGCACGGTTTCAAGAGACCCAGTACTTC.

Ten or more counts support this clonotype. The chain is built from TRBV7-2 and TRBJ2-3; TRBD2 is a possible D gene (5 bases). There are 14 residues in the CDR3. The germline V gene has CDR1 SGHTA and CDR2 FQGNSA. V lost 5 bases to trimming and J lost 2 bases, with 11 bases between them. CDR3 in amino acids: CASSQDLNTDTQYF. The CDR3 DNA follows: TGTGCCAGCAGCCAGGACTTAAACACAGATACGCAGTATTTT.

This chain links TRBV28 with TRBJ2-4; TRBD1 aligns across 8 bases. Losses at the gene ends were 4 bases for V and 8 bases for J; bases not matched to a gene: 4. The CDR3 spans 13 residues. Per the germline V gene, CDR1 is MDHEN and CDR2 is SYDVKM. The CDR3 DNA follows: TGTGCCAGCAGTTCAGGGGGCCCGGACATTCAGTACTTC. Protein sequence: CASSSGGPDIQYF.